These 18 T cell receptor beta chains originate from one sample sequenced in a study of tumor-infiltrating lymphocytes in primary liver carcinoma. Unsorted whole blood yielded the blood RNA, and germline DNA was also extracted. Total RNA (around 510 ng) served as template for TCR beta cDNA synthesis primed by a constant-region primer. Three rounds of nested multiplex PCR with slightly modified ARM-PCR produced TCR beta libraries. TRBV1-TRBV30 forward primers paired with a C-beta reverse primer were used in the first two PCR rounds, which ran approximately 11 cycles each. TCRdb recomputed calls from the multiplex PCR reads with MiXCR, one row per CDR3 protein. The profile shows approximately 320,000 distinct CDR3 sequences, around 50% of them singletons. Source material: peripheral blood. The receptors were sampled from a woman aged 25 to 39 with primary liver carcinoma and hepatitis B virus infection.

Turning to this clonotype: This sequence may be a read error, since a much larger clone differs from it by one base. The V call is TRBV29-1, the J call TRBJ1-1, with D maybe TRBD1 (6 bases). The CDR3 totals 11 residues. The germline gives CDR1 SQVTM, CDR2 ANQGSEA. V lost 8 bases and J 9 bases, leaving 16 bases between the germline ends. The CDR3 spells CSIVGGGKAFF. CDR3 sequence (DNA): TGCAGCATTGTGGGAGGGGGGAAAGCTTTCTTT. Filled out from reference TRBV29-1 and TRBJ1-1, the complete variable domain reads SAVISQKPSRDICQRGTSLTIQCQVDSQVTMMFWYRQQPGQSLTLIATANQGSEATYESGFVIDKFPISRPNLTFSTLTVSNMSPEDSSIYLCSIVGGGKAFFGQGTRLTVV.

J is TRBJ2-1 and V is TRBV10-3; D may be TRBD2 (6 bases). Germline lookup yields CDR1 ENHRY and CDR2 SYGVKD. The CDR3 is made up of 17 amino acids. V gave up 4 bases and J gave up 7 bases, with 23 bases separating them. The CDR3 DNA sequence: TGTGCCATCAGTGCAGGCTTCTCGTCTAGCGTGAGAAATGAGCAGTTCTTC. Translation gives CAISAGFSSSVRNEQFF.

The chain employs TRBV12-3 or TRBV12-4 and TRBJ2-5; a possible D gene is TRBD1 (5 bases). The CDR3 contains 13 residues. V was shortened by 2 bases and J by 7 bases, with 11 bases between the two germline ends. The CDR3 nucleotides read TGTGCCAGCAGTTTACAGGGTTTTGGGACCCAGTACTTC. This sequence encodes CASSLQGFGTQYF.

This clonotype has a single count. The chain is built from TRBV6-6 and TRBJ1-5; no firm D call. Germline CDR1 and CDR2: MNHNY and SVGAGI (reference sequence). Between the trimmed V and J ends, which lost 4 bases and 9 bases, there was a span of 13 bases. There are 13 residues in the CDR3. The CDR3 nucleotides are TGTGCCAGCAGTTTCTCGAAGGAGGGGCCCCAGCATTTT. Amino acids: CASSFSKEGPQHF.

The sample holds a few counts of this clonotype. V gene TRBV6-2 or TRBV6-3 combines with J gene TRBJ2-2; 11 nucleotides match TRBD2. This CDR3 has 19 amino acids. V lost 7 bases to trimming and J lost 4 bases; unmatched junction nucleotides: 17. CDR1 is MNHEY, CDR2 SVGEGT, per germline. The DNA of the CDR3 is TGTGCCAGCACCTACAGGGGAAAGACTAGCGGGATGAGCACCGGGGAGCTGTTTTTT. Amino acids: CASTYRGKTSGMSTGELFF.

In regard to this clonotype: One junction end disagrees with the germline gene, perhaps due to a read error. This chain joins TRBV30 and TRBJ2-5; 8 bases agree with TRBD2. This CDR3 has 13 residues. The germline gives CDR1 GTSNPN, CDR2 SVGIG (reference sequence). The CDR3 region has the DNA TGTGCCTGGAAGCGGGAGAATAAGGAGACCCGGTACTTC. This codes for CAWKRENKETRYF.

Concerning this clonotype itself: A read error may produce the germline difference seen at one junction end. The chain joins TRBV29-1 to TRBJ1-2; tentatively, D is TRBD1 (6 bases). Germline assignment: CDR1 SQVTM and CDR2 ANQGSEA. The CDR3 is 15 amino acids. Written as DNA, the CDR3 is TGCAGCGTGAACCCTCAGGGGAGGAGTAACTATGTCTACACCTTC. Residues: CSVNPQGRSNYVYTF.

This clonotype was recorded only once. Compared with germline, one end of the junction differs, possibly owing to a read error. J is TRBJ2-7 and V is TRBV5-1; D is uncertain. From germline, CDR1 is SGHRS and CDR2 YFSETQ. The CDR3 consists of 11 residues. The CDR3, as DNA: TGCGCCAGCAGCTTATACAACGAGCAGTGCTTC. Its translation is CASSLYNEQCF.

A few counts support this clonotype. The chain links TRBV6-6 to TRBJ2-5, with 7 bases fitting TRBD1. The V segment lost 6 bases and the J segment 5 bases; nucleotides outside the gene matches: 6. CDR3 length: 13 amino acids. Per germline, CDR1 MNHNY and CDR2 SVGAGI (reference sequence). CDR3 sequence (DNA): TGTGCCAGCAGACTGACAGGGCCCGAGACCCAGTACTTC. This codes for CASRLTGPETQYF.

As concerns this clonotype: A much more abundant neighbour one base away suggests this may be a read error. The chain carries TRBV4-3 and TRBJ1-1; possible D gene TRBD1, 6 bases. Germline V CDR1 and CDR2: LGHNA, YSLEER. The CDR3 length is 17 residues. V was shortened by 4 bases and J by 5 bases, with 23 bases between the two germline ends. CDR3 in DNA: TGCGCCAGCAGCCCAGAACTAACCGGGACACGGAAAACTGAAGCTTTCTTT. This translates into CASSPELTGTRKTEAFF.

This sequence joins TRBV29-1 and TRBJ2-7, with TRBD1 matching over 8 bases. The germline V gene encodes CDR1 SQVTM and CDR2 ANQGSEA. The CDR3 loop spans 12 amino acids. The V gene end was trimmed by 6 bases and the J gene end by 3 bases; junction bases not matched to a gene: 4. CDR3 amino acids: CSVVGQGYEQYF. DNA of the CDR3: TGCAGCGTGGTCGGACAGGGCTACGAGCAGTACTTC.

Comment on this clonotype: This sequence may be a read error, since a much larger clone differs from it by one base. This rearrangement joins TRBV4-3 to TRBJ2-7, with 7 bases fitting TRBD1. From germline, CDR1 is LGHNA and CDR2 YSLEER. The CDR3 totals 14 residues. The CDR3 spells CASSPTGQSYAQYF. The CDR3 region has the DNA TGCGCCAGCAGCCCCACGGGACAGTCCTACGCGCAGTACTTC.

This clonotype appeared a single time. A read error may be the cause here, since a much bigger clone is one base away. The chain couples TRBV29-1 to TRBJ2-7; 9 nucleotides match TRBD1. V shed 6 bases, J shed 6 bases, and the junction held 9 bases outside the gene matches. CDR3 length: 13 amino acids. The germline gives CDR1 SQVTM, CDR2 ANQGSEA. CDR3: CSVLGTGPFEQYF. CDR3 DNA sequence: TGCAGCGTCCTCGGGACAGGGCCCTTCGAGCAGTACTTC.

The sample holds a few counts of this clonotype. The V call is TRBV6-2 or TRBV6-3, the J call TRBJ2-2; D is perhaps TRBD1 or TRBD2 (5 bases each). V was shortened by 10 bases and J by 3 bases, with 24 bases between the two germline ends. Germline values: CDR1 MNHEY, CDR2 SVGEGT. This CDR3 region has 17 residues. CDR3 nucleotides: TGTGCCACCAAGGTTGGGAATTCGGGACCGGACACCGGGGAGCTGTTTTTT. It specifies CATKVGNSGPDTGELFF.

The rearrangement uses TRBV12-3 or TRBV12-4 and TRBJ2-5; TRBD1 might be the D (6 bases). V was trimmed by 4 bases and J by 5 bases, leaving 14 bases between them. The CDR3 covers 14 residues. As DNA, the CDR3 is TGTGCCAGCAGTTACCTTGCAGGGGCTGAGACCCAGTACTTC. It yields the protein CASSYLAGAETQYF.

Details on this clonotype: One base away lies a much larger clone, so this may be a sequencing read error. The CDR3 does not close with the conserved phenylalanine or tryptophan, likely indicating a read error. The J gene is TRBJ2-1, the V gene TRBV29-1; the match to TRBD1 covers 8 bases. The CDR3 length is 12 residues. The J segment lost 7 bases and the V segment lost 6 bases, leaving 5 bases of the junction unmatched. Germline V gene lookup returns CDR1 SQVTM and CDR2 ANQGSEA. CDR3 bases: TGCAGCGTCCACGGACAGGGTAATGAGCAGTTCCTC. Protein sequence: CSVHGQGNEQFL.

This clonotype was observed a handful of times. The junction departs from the called germline gene at one end, perhaps through a read error. The gene calls are TRBV6-5 and TRBJ2-2; perhaps TRBD2 as D (5 bases). This CDR3 comprises 17 residues. Germline loops: CDR1 MNHEY, CDR2 SVGAGI. DNA for the CDR3: TGTGCCAGCAGTGTCGGTCTGGCGTGGGTTATAGCCGGGGAGCCGTTTTTT. This codes for CASSVGLAWVIAGEPFF.

The chain has TRBV14 and TRBJ1-6; no clear D. Germline V gene sequence: CDR1 SGHDN, CDR2 FVKESK. The V end was cut by 4 bases, the J end by 10 bases, with 11 bases between. This CDR3 is built from 13 residues. CDR3 bases: TGTGCCAGCAGCCCCCGGGGATCCTCACCCCTCCACTTT. This translates into CASSPRGSSPLHF.